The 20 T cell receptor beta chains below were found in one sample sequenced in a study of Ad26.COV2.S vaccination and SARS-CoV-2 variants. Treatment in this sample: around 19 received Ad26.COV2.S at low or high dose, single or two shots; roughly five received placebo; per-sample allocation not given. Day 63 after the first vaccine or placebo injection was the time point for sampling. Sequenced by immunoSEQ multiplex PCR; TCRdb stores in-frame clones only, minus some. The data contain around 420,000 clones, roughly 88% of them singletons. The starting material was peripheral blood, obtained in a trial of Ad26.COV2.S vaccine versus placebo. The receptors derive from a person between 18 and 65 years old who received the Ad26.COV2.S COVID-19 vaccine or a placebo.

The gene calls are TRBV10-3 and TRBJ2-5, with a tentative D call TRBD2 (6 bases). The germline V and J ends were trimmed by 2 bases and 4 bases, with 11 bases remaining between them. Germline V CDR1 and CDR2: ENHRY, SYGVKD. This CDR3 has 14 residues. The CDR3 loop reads CAISEEGGGETQYF. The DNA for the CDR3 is TGTGCCATCAGTGAGGAGGGAGGAGGAGAGACCCAGTACTTC.

In nucleotides, the CDR3 is TGTGCCAGCAGCGGGGGCGGGTACCTAACAGATACGCAGTATTTT. Its protein is CASSGGGYLTDTQYF. The chain combines TRBV5-4 with TRBJ2-3; D might be TRBD1 (6 bases). This CDR3 is built from 15 residues. Germline V gene sequence: CDR1 SGHNT, CDR2 YYREEE (reference sequence). Trimming took off 4 bases at V and 3 bases at J, with 15 bases between the two ends.

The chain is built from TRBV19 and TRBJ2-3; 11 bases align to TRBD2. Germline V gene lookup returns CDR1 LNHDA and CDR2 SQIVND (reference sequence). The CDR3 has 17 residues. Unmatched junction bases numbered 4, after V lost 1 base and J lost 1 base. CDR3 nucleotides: TGTGCCAGTAGTATAGCTAGCGGGGGGTTAGGCACAGATACGCAGTATTTT. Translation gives CASSIASGGLGTDTQYF.

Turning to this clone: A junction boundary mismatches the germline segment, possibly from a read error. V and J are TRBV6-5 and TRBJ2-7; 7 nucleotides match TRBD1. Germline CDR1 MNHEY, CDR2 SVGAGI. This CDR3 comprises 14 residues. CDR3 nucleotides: TGTGCCAGCAATTACGGGACAGCAACCTACGAGCAGTACTTC. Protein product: CASNYGTATYEQYF.

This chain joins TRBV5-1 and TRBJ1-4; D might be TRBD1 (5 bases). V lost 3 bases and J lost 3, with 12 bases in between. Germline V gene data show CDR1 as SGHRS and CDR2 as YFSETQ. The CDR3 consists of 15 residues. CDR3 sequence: CASSWGTDSNEKLFF. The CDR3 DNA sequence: TGCGCCAGCAGCTGGGGGACTGATTCTAATGAAAAACTGTTTTTT.

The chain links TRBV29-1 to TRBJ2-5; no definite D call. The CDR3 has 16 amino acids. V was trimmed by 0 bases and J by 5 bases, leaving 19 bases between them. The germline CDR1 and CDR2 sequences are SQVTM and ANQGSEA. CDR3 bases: TGCAGCGTTGAAGACGGAACCAGGCTGGGGAAGGAGACCCAGTACTTC. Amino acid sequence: CSVEDGTRLGKETQYF.

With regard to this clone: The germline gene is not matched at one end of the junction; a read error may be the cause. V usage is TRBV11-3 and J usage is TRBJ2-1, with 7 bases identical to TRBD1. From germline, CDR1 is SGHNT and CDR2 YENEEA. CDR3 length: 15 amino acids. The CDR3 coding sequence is TGTGCCAGCAGCATAGACAGGGCTACCTACAATGAGCAGTTCTTC. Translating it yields CASSIDRATYNEQFF.

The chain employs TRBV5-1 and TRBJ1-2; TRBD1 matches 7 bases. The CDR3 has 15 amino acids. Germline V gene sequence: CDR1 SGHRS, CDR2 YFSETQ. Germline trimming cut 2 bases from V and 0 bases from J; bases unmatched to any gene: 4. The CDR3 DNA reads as TGCGCCAGCAGCTTTGGGGACAGCGCTAACTATGGCTACACCTTC. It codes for CASSFGDSANYGYTF.

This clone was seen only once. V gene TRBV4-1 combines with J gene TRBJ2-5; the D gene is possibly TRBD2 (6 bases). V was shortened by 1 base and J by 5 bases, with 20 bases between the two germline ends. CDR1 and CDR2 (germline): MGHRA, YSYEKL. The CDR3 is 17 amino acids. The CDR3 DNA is TGCGCCAGCAGCCAAGGCTTATACTTGACTAGTCGCGAGACCCAGTACTTC. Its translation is CASSQGLYLTSRETQYF.

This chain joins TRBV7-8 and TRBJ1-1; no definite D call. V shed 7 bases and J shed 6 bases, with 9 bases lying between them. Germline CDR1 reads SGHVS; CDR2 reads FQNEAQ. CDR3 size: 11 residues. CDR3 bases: TGTGCCAGCACCCCTGGGGCTGAAGCTTTCTTT. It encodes CASTPGAEAFF.

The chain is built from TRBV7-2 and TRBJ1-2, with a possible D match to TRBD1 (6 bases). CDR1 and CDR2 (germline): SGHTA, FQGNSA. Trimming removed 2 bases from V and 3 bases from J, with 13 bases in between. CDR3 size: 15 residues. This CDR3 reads CASSLILGGDYGYTF. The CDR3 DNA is TGTGCCAGCAGCTTAATCCTAGGGGGTGACTATGGCTACACCTTC.

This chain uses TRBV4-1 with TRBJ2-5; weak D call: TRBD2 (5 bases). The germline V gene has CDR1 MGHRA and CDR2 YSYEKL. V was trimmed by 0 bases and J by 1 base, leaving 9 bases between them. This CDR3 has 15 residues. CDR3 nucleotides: TGCGCCAGCAGCCAAGAAGAGGGAATCCAAGAGACCCAGTACTTC. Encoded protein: CASSQEEGIQETQYF.

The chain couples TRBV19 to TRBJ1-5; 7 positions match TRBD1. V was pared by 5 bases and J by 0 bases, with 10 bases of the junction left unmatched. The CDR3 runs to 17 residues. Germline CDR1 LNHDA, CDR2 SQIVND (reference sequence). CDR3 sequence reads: CASSSRDRVYSNQPQHF. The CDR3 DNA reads TGTGCCAGTAGTTCCCGGGACAGAGTGTATAGCAATCAGCCCCAGCATTTT.

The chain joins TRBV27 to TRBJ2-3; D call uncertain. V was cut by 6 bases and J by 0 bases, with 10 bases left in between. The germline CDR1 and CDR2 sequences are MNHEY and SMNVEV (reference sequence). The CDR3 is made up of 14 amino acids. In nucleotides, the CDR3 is TGTGCCAGCAGGTCAGGCGTAAGCACAGATACGCAGTATTTT. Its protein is CASRSGVSTDTQYF.

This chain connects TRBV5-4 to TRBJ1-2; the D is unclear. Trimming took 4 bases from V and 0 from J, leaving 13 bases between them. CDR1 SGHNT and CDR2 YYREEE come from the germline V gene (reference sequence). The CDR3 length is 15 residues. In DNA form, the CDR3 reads TGTGCCAGCAGCCGTTCCAGCGCCCCTAACTATGGCTACACCTTC. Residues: CASSRSSAPNYGYTF.

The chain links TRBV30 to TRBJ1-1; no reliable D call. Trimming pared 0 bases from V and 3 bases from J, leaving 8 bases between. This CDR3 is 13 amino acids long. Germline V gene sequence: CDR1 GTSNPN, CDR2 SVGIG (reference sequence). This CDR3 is CAWSVRVDTEAFF. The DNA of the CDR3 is TGTGCCTGGAGTGTCCGGGTGGACACTGAAGCTTTCTTT.

The CDR3: CASSLFRGGRANFRVRGYGYTF. DNA of the CDR3: TGTGCCAGCAGTTTATTCCGGGGGGGGCGTGCTAACTTTCGGGTTCGTGGGTATGGCTACACCTTC. The genes are TRBV27 and TRBJ1-2, with D possibly matching TRBD1 (6 bases). CDR1 and CDR2 from the germline V gene are MNHEY and SMNVEV (reference sequence). The V and J ends lost 1 base and 5 bases respectively, with 35 bases between them. The CDR3 has 22 residues.

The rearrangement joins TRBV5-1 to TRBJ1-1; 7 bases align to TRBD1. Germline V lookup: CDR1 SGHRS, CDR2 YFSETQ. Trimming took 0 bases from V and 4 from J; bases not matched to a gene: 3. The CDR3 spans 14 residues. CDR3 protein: CASSLDRGGTEAFF. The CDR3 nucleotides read TGCGCCAGCAGCTTGGACAGGGGTGGCACTGAAGCTTTCTTT.

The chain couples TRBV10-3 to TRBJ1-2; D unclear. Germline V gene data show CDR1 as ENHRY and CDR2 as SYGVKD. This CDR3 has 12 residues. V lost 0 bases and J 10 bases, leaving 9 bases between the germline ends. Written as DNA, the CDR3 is TGTGCCATCAGTGAGTCTCGCCAAGACTACACCTTC. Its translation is CAISESRQDYTF.

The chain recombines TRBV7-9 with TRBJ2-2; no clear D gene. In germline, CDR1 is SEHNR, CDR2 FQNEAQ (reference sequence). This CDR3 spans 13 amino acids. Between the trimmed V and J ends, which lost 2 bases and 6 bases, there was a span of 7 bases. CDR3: CASSLSHPGELFF. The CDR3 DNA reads TGTGCCAGCAGCTTATCGCATCCCGGGGAGCTGTTTTTT.